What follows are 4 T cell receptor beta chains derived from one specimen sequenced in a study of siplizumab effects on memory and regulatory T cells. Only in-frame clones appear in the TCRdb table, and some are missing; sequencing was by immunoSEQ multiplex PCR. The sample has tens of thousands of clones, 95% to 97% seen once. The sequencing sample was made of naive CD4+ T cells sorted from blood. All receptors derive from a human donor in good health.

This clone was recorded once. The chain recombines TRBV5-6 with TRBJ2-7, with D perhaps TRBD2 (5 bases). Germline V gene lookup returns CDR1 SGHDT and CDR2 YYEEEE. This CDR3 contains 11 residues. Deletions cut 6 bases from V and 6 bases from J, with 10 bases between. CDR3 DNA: TGTGCCAGCATCGGGATGGGCGAGCAGTACTTC. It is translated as CASIGMGEQYF.

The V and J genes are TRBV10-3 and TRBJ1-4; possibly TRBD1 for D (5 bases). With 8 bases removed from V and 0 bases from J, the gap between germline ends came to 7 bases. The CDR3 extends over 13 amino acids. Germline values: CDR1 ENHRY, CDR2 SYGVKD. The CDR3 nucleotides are TGTGCCATCCGGGGCGCAACTAATGAAAAACTGTTTTTT. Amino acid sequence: CAIRGATNEKLFF.

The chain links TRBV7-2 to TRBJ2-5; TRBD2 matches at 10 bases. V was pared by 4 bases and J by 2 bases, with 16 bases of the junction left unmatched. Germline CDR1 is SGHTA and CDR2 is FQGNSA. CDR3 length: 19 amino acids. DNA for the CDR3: TGTGCCAGCAGCTCTGCGATAGGGAAGACTAGCGGGTTTCAAGAGACCCAGTACTTC. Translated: CASSSAIGKTSGFQETQYF.

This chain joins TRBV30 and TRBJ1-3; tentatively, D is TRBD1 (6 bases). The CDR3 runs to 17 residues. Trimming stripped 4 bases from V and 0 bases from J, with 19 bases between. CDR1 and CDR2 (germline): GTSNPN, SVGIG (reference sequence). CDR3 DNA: TGTGCCTGGACAGGGGACGATATCCCGAGCTCTGGAAACACCATATATTTT. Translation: CAWTGDDIPSSGNTIYF.